A selection of T cell receptor beta chains follows, all from one sample in a study of cytomegalovirus exposure and HLA in healthy donors. Method: immunoSEQ multiplex PCR; TCRdb's copy keeps in-frame clones and lacks some. Seen here are 85,000 to 100,000 clones, 60% to 85% observed once, and the top ten hold roughly 17%. The material sequenced was PBMCs. Receptors were obtained from a man aged 55-75 years in good health and CMV-seropositive. Both conserved end residues are part of each CDR3. The D gene is left open where the match is weak. Only part of the rows carry a size: once, few, many, or a class if the clone is expanded.

size,J,D,V,CDR3,DNA
-,TRBJ1-1,-,TRBV9,CASSVGGSTEAFF,TGTGCCAGCAGCGTCGGTGGGAGCACTGAAGCTTTCTTT
-,TRBJ2-6,-,TRBV6-1,CASPSSGANVLTF,TGTGCCAGCCCCTCCTCTGGGGCCAACGTCCTGACTTTC
-,TRBJ1-5,TRBD1,TRBV18,CASSPTTGGYQPQHF,TGTGCCAGCTCACCTACGACAGGGGGTTATCAGCCCCAGCATTTT
-,TRBJ1-2,-,TRBV2,CASRQETGTYGYTF,TGTGCCAGCAGACAAGAAACAGGGACCTATGGCTACACCTTC
-,TRBJ2-3,-,TRBV9,CASSPLTSTDTQYF,TGTGCCAGCAGCCCTCTGACTAGCACAGATACGCAGTATTTT
few,TRBJ1-5,-,TRBV27,CASSLEAGRPQHF,TGTGCCAGCAGTTTGGAAGCGGGGCGGCCCCAGCATTTT
-,TRBJ1-1,TRBD1,TRBV29-1,CSVIPTGWSTEAFF,TGCAGCGTCATACCGACAGGGTGGAGCACTGAAGCTTTCTTT
-,TRBJ2-1,-,TRBV18,CASSLMQLSSGLHNEQFF,TGTGCCAGCTCACTTATGCAACTAAGCAGCGGGCTACACAATGAGCAGTTCTTC
-,TRBJ2-7,TRBD1,TRBV11-2,CASSRPDRGGYEQYF,TGTGCCAGCAGCCGACCCGACAGGGGCGGCTACGAGCAGTACTTC
once,TRBJ1-5,TRBD1,TRBV5-6,CASSSFGQGSNQPQHF,TGTGCCAGCAGCTCCTTCGGACAGGGTAGCAATCAGCCCCAGCATTTT
-,TRBJ1-5,TRBD1,TRBV5-8,CASSPGQGRLRQPQHF,TGTGCCAGCAGCCCCGGACAGGGGAGGCTGAGGCAGCCCCAGCATTTT
-,TRBJ1-2,-,TRBV10-3,CAISESGAPRGYTF,TGTGCCATCAGTGAGTCTGGGGCTCCTCGGGGCTACACCTTC
-,TRBJ1-2,TRBD1,TRBV28,CASPGDREEGYTF,TGTGCCAGCCCGGGGGACAGGGAGGAAGGCTACACCTTC
few,TRBJ2-3,-,TRBV11-2,CASSRSYRVSDTQYF,TGTGCCAGCAGCCGTTCATACAGGGTTAGTGATACGCAGTATTTT
-,TRBJ2-7,TRBD2,TRBV6-4,CASRGRDATYEQYF,TGTGCCAGCAGGGGGAGGGACGCTACCTACGAGCAGTACTTC
-,TRBJ2-2,TRBD1,TRBV7-9,CASSPGQLSNTGELFF,TGTGCCAGCAGCCCGGGACAGCTATCGAACACCGGGGAGCTGTTTTTT
-,TRBJ2-5,-,TRBV28,CASSSSADSQETQYF,TGTGCCAGCAGTTCAAGCGCCGACAGCCAAGAGACCCAGTACTTC
-,TRBJ1-3,-,TRBV5-3,CARSRARTADWYTIYF,TGTGCCAGAAGCCGGGCGAGGACAGCGGACTGGTACACCATATATTTT
-,TRBJ2-7,-,TRBV5-1,CASSLAGRQGYEQYF,TGCGCCAGCAGCTTGGCCGGGCGTCAGGGCTACGAGCAGTACTTC
few,TRBJ2-5,TRBD2,TRBV7-9,CASSFTGTRAWTQYF,TGTGCCAGCAGCTTTACCGGGACTAGGGCCTGGACCCAGTACTTC
-,TRBJ2-5,TRBD1,TRBV9,CASSPGAGGFQETQYF,TGTGCCAGCAGCCCGGGGGCAGGGGGCTTCCAAGAGACCCAGTACTTC
-,TRBJ2-2,TRBD2,TRBV29-1,CSVELGLARTGELFF,TGCAGCGTTGAGCTGGGACTAGCTAGAACCGGGGAGCTGTTTTTT
-,TRBJ2-7,TRBD2,TRBV5-6,CASSSRLAGGLYEQYF,TGTGCCAGCAGCTCACGACTAGCGGGGGGGTTATACGAGCAGTACTTC
-,TRBJ2-7,-,TRBV28,CASSRGGKSSYEQYF,TGTGCCAGCAGTCGTGGGGGGAAGAGCTCCTACGAGCAGTACTTC
-,TRBJ2-2,TRBD1,TRBV6-5,CASSYSGTGGSGELFF,TGTGCCAGCAGTTACTCGGGGACAGGGGGCTCCGGGGAGCTGTTTTTT
-,TRBJ2-7,TRBD1,TRBV5-1,CASSVGQGSYEQYF,TGCGCCAGCAGCGTCGGACAGGGTTCCTACGAGCAGTACTTC
-,TRBJ2-4,TRBD2,TRBV14,CASSQVLAGENIQYF,TGTGCCAGCAGCCAAGTCCTAGCGGGGGAAAACATTCAGTACTTC
-,TRBJ1-2,-,TRBV30,CAWSVPPQVYGYTF,TGTGCCTGGAGTGTACCGCCCCAGGTTTACGGCTACACCTTC
-,TRBJ2-7,TRBD2,TRBV7-9,CASSRPASLAAHYEQYF,TGTGCCAGCAGCCGACCCGCCTCCCTAGCGGCCCACTACGAGCAGTACTTC
-,TRBJ2-1,TRBD2,TRBV29-1,CSVEDYLAGGYNEQFF,TGCAGCGTTGAAGATTATCTAGCGGGGGGATACAATGAGCAGTTCTTC
once,TRBJ1-5,-,TRBV6-1,CASLEGTNRNQPQHF,TGTGCCAGTTTGGAGGGGACCAACCGTAATCAGCCCCAGCATTTT
-,TRBJ2-1,-,TRBV7-2,CASSLIEGNEQFF,TGTGCCAGCAGCTTAATCGAGGGCAATGAGCAGTTCTTC
-,TRBJ2-7,-,TRBV19,CASSATSQLSYEQYF,TGTGCCAGTAGTGCTACTAGCCAACTCTCCTACGAGCAGTACTTC
-,TRBJ1-5,TRBD1,TRBV6-1,CASSDTFGTAINQPQHF,TGTGCCAGCAGTGACACATTCGGGACAGCCATCAATCAGCCCCAGCATTTT
few,TRBJ1-2,-,TRBV5-1,CASSLETTRWGRYGYTF,TGCGCCAGCAGCTTGGAAACTACCCGGTGGGGCCGCTATGGCTACACCTTC
-,TRBJ2-7,TRBD2,TRBV6-5,CASSWATSGGYEQYF,TGTGCCAGCAGTTGGGCGACTAGCGGGGGCTACGAGCAGTACTTC
-,TRBJ1-2,-,TRBV28,CASSWRGSNYGYTF,TGTGCCAGCAGTTGGCGGGGCTCCAACTATGGCTACACCTTC
-,TRBJ2-1,-,TRBV29-1,CSVEEAMYNEQFF,TGCAGCGTTGAAGAAGCCATGTACAATGAGCAGTTCTTC
-,TRBJ2-7,-,TRBV6-6,CASSYSQASPYEQYF,TGTGCCAGCAGTTACTCCCAGGCGTCCCCCTACGAGCAGTACTTC
-,TRBJ2-7,-,TRBV30,CAWSGGQTTYEQYF,TGTGCCTGGAGTGGTGGGCAGACCACCTACGAGCAGTACTTC
-,TRBJ2-1,-,TRBV27,CASRLQGSSYNEQFF,TGTGCCAGCAGACTACAGGGTAGCTCCTACAATGAGCAGTTCTTC
-,TRBJ2-3,-,TRBV19,CASSTGGQGGDTQYF,TGTGCCAGTAGTACAGGAGGACAGGGAGGGGATACGCAGTATTTT
-,TRBJ2-2,-,TRBV6-1,CASSAGTQNTGELFF,TGTGCCAGCAGCGCCGGGACACAGAACACCGGGGAGCTGTTTTTT
few,TRBJ2-2,-,TRBV6-5,CASSDRSDTGELFF,TGTGCCAGCAGTGACAGGTCCGACACCGGGGAGCTGTTTTTT
-,TRBJ2-7,-,TRBV14,CASSQGSAGAPRYEQYF,TGTGCCAGCAGCCAGGGCAGTGCAGGGGCGCCACGGTACGAGCAGTACTTC
few,TRBJ2-7,-,TRBV28,CASSSLVSYEQYF,TGTGCCAGCAGTTCCCTAGTCTCCTACGAGCAGTACTTC
-,TRBJ1-6,-,TRBV6-6,CASSYPLGDYNSPLHF,TGTGCCAGCAGTTACCCATTAGGGGATTATAATTCACCCCTCCACTTT
few,TRBJ2-3,TRBD2,TRBV29-1,CSVETGTSGDSSTDTQYF,TGCAGCGTTGAGACCGGGACTAGCGGGGATTCTAGCACAGATACGCAGTATTTT
-,TRBJ1-2,TRBD1,TRBV10-3,CAIRLTGLDYGYTF,TGTGCCATCAGGTTGACAGGGCTGGACTATGGCTACACCTTC
-,TRBJ2-7,-,TRBV21-1,CASSKVRTGVSYEQYF,TGTGCCAGCAGCAAAGTACGGACAGGGGTCTCCTACGAGCAGTACTTC
-,TRBJ1-2,-,TRBV7-8,CASSLGWGGLKANYGYTF,TGTGCCAGCAGCTTAGGGTGGGGAGGGCTCAAAGCTAACTATGGCTACACCTTC
-,TRBJ1-2,TRBD1,TRBV30,CAWGGTAHSFSF,TGTGCCTGGGGGGGGACAGCCCACTCATTTTCCTTC
once,TRBJ1-2,TRBD1,TRBV28,CASSLPPRQGGYGYTF,TGTGCCAGCAGTTTACCCCCTCGACAGGGTGGATATGGCTACACCTTC
-,TRBJ2-1,TRBD2,TRBV4-1,CASSQVLAGGLNYNEQFF,TGCGCCAGCAGCCAAGTACTAGCGGGGGGATTAAACTACAATGAGCAGTTCTTC
few,TRBJ1-1,-,TRBV4-1,CASSHGGITEAFF,TGCGCCAGCAGCCACGGAGGGATCACTGAAGCTTTCTTT
-,TRBJ2-2,TRBD2,TRBV11-2,CASSLGPWDGGASGELFF,TGTGCCAGCAGCTTAGGACCGTGGGACGGGGGGGCCTCCGGGGAGCTGTTTTTT
-,TRBJ1-4,TRBD1,TRBV10-3,CAIRGQGTGEKLFF,TGTGCCATCAGGGGACAGGGGACGGGGGAAAAACTGTTTTTT